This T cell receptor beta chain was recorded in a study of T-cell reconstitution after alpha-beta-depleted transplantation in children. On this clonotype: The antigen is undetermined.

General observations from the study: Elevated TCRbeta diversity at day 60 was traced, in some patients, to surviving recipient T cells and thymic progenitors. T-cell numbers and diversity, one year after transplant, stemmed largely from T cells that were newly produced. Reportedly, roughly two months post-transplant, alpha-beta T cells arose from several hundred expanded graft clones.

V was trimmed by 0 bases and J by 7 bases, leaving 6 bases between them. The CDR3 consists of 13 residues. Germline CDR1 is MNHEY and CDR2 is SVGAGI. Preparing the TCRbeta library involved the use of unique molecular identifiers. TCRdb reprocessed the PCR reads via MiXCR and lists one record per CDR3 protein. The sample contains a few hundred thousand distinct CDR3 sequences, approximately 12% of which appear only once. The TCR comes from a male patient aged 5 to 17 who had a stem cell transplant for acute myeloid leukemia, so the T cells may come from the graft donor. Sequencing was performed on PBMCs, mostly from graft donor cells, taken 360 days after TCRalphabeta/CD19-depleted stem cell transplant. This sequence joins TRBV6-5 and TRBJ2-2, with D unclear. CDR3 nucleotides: TGTGCCAGCAGTTACTCGGGGTTCGGGGAGCTGTTTTTT. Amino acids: CASSYSGFGELFF.